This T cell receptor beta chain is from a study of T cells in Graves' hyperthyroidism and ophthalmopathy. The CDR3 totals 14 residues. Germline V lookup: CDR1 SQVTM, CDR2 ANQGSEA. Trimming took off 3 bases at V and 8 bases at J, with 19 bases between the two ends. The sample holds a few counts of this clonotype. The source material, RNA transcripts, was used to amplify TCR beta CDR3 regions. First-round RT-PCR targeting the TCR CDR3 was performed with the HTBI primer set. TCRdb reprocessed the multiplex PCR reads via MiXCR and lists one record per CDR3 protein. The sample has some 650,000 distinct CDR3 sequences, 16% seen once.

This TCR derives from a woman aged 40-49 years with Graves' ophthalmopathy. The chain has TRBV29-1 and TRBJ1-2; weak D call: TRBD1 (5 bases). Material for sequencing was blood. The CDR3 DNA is TGCAGCGTTGAGATTCGGGCGGGGGATGGGGGCTACACCTTC. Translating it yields CSVEIRAGDGGYTF. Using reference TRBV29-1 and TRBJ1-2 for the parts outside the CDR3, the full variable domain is SAVISQKPSRDICQRGTSLTIQCQVDSQVTMMFWYRQQPGQSLTLIATANQGSEATYESGFVIDKFPISRPNLTFSTLTVSNMSPEDSSIYLCSVEIRAGDGGYTFGSGTRLTVV.